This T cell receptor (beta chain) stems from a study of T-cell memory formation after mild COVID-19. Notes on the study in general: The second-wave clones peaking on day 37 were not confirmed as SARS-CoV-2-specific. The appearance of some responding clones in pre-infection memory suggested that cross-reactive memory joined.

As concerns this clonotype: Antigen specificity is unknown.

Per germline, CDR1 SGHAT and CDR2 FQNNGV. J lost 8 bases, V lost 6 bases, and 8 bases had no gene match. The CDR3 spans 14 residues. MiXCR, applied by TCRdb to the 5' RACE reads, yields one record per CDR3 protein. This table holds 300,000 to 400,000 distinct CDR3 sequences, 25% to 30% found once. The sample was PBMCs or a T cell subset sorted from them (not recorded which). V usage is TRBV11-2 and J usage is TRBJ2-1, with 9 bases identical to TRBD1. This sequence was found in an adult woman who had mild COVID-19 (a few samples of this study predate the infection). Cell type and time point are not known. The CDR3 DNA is TGTGCCAGCAGGACCGGGACAGGGCGTCATGAGCAGTTCTTC. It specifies CASRTGTGRHEQFF.